This entry describes one T cell receptor (beta chain). Its target is unknown. In the original analysis: Filtering differed since immunoSEQ provided only junctions, with no quality scores. TCRdb keeps only in-frame clones here, not all; method: immunoSEQ multiplex PCR. V and J calls plus clone size are reproduced from that table; the DNA served to infer D and trimming. The data hold more than 2,000,000 clones, with roughly 93% observed a single time. The authors divided CD4+ cells into CD45RA+ naive and CD45RA-negative memory subsets. This sample is drawn from a study of shared clonotypes between healthy human individuals. Study findings and constraints: In general, naive subsets displayed greater estimated richness than memory subsets did. The sole specimen, blood, was sampled, and tissue repertoires likely differ.

This CDR3 has 17 residues. V lost 3 bases to trimming and J lost 0 bases; unmatched junction nucleotides: 10. CDR1 is SGDLS, CDR2 YYNGEE, per germline. This rearrangement joins TRBV9 to TRBJ2-5; 8 bases agree with TRBD1. This TCR derives from a man aged 18 to 30 in good health. Some clones in this sample may be carry-over from other donors' samples. Sequenced material: naive CD4+ T cells from PBMCs. The subset was: CD45RA+ positively selected. CDR3 loop: CASSGRGDRPYQETQYF. CDR3 in DNA: TGTGCCAGCAGCGGGAGGGGGGACAGGCCATACCAAGAGACCCAGTACTTC.